This T cell receptor (beta chain) is drawn from a study of Ad26.COV2.S vaccination and SARS-CoV-2 variants. Study summary: Participants got Ad26.COV2.S intramuscularly, once or twice 56 days apart.

Concerning this clone itself: Its antigen is unidentified.

The treatment: approximately 18 received Ad26.COV2.S at low or high dose, single or two shots; about 5 received placebo; per-sample allocation not given. The investigators took samples on day 63 after the first vaccine or placebo injection. Whoever gave the sample was an adult aged 18-55 years in Boston. Study observations and caveats: Individuals receiving vaccine had higher spike-specific TCR breadth than placebo recipients did.

The protocol was immunoSEQ multiplex PCR, while the TCRdb copy is restricted to in-frame clones and leaves out a portion. The table shows about 680,000 clones, with roughly 90% occurring only once. V shed 2 bases and J 3 bases; nucleotides not matched to a gene: 2. This CDR3 is built from 14 residues. Germline assignment: CDR1 SNHLY and CDR2 FYNNEI. The chain is built from TRBV2 and TRBJ1-2, with 8 bases identical to TRBD1. The sample here was peripheral blood, taken in a trial of Ad26.COV2.S vaccine versus placebo. The receptor's source is a person aged 18 to 59 who received the Ad26.COV2.S COVID-19 vaccine or a placebo. This CDR3 is CASSEQGADYGYTF. In DNA form, the CDR3 reads TGTGCCAGCAGTGAACAGGGGGCGGACTATGGCTACACCTTC.